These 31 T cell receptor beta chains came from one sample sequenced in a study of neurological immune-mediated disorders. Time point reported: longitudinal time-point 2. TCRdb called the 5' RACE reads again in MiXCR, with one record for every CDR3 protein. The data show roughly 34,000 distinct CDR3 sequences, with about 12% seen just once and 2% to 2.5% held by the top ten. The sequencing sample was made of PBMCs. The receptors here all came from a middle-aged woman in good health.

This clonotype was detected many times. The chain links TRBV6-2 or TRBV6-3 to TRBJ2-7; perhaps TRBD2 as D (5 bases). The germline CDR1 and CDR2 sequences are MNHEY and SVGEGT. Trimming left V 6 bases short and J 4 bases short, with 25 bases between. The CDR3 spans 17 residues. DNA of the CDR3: TGTGCCAGCAGATCTCGACCGGACTGGCGACTCCGATACGAGCAGTACTTC. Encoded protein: CASRSRPDWRLRYEQYF.

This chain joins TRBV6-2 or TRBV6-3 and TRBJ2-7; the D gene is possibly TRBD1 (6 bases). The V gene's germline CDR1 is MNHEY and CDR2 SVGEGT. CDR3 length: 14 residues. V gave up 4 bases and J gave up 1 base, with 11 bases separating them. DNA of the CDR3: TGTGCCAGCAGTTTCGGACAGACTTCCTACGAGCAGTACTTC. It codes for CASSFGQTSYEQYF.

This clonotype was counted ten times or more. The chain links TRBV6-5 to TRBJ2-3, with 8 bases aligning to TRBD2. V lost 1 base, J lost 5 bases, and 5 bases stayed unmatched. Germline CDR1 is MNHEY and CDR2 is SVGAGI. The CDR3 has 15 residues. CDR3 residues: CASSYLPLAGDTQYF. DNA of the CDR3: TGTGCCAGCAGTTACTTGCCGCTAGCGGGAGATACGCAGTATTTT.

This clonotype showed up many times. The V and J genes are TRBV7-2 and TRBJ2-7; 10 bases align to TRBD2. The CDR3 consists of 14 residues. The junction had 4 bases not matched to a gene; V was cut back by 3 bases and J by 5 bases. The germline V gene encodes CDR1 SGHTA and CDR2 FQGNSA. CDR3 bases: TGTGCCAGCAGCTTGGCTAGCGGGAGTAACGAGCAGTACTTC. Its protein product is CASSLASGSNEQYF.

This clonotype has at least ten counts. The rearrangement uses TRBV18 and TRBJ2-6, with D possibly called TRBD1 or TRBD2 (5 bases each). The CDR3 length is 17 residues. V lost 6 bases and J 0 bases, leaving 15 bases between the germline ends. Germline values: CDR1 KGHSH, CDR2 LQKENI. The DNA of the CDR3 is TGTGCCAGCTCCGACCGGGGCGTCACCTCTGGGGCCAACGTCCTGACTTTC. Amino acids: CASSDRGVTSGANVLTF.

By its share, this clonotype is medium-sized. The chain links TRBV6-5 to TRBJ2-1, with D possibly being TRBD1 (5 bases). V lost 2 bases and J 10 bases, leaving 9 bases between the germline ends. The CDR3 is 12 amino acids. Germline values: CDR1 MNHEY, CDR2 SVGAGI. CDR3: CASSYGAGEQFF. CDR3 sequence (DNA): TGTGCCAGCAGTTACGGGGCCGGAGAGCAGTTCTTC.

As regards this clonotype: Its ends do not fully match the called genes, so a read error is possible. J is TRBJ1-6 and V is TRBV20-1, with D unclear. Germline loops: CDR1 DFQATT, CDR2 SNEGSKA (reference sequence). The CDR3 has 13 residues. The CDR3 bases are TGCAGTGCACCCGTGACACCTAATTCACCCATCCACTTT. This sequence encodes CSAPVTPNSPIHF.

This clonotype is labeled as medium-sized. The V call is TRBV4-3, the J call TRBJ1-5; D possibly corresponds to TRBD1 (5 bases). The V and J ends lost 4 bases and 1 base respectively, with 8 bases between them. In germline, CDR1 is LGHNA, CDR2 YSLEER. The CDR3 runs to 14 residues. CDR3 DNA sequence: TGCGCCAGCAGCCGGGACCCCAGCAATCAGCCCCAGCATTTT. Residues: CASSRDPSNQPQHF.

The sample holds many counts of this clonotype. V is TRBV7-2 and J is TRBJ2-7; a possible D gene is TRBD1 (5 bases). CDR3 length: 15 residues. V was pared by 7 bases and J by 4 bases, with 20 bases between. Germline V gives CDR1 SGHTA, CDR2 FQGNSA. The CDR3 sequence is CASIPRKGLIYEQYF. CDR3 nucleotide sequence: TGTGCCAGCATTCCGCGGAAGGGGCTTATATACGAGCAGTACTTC.

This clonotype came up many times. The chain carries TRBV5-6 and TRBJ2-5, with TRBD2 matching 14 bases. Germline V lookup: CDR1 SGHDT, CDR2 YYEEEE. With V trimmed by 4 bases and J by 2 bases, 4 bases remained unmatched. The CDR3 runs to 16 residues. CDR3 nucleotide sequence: TGTGCCAGCAGCGGTAGGACTAGCGGGGGGCAAGAGACCCAGTACTTC. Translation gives CASSGRTSGGQETQYF.

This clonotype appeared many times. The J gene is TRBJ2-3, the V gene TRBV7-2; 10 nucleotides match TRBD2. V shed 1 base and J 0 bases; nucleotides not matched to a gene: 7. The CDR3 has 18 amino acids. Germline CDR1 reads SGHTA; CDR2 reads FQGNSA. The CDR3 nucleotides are TGTGCCAGCAGCTTAGTCCTAGCGGGGGATTCTAGCACAGATACGCAGTATTTT. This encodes CASSLVLAGDSSTDTQYF.

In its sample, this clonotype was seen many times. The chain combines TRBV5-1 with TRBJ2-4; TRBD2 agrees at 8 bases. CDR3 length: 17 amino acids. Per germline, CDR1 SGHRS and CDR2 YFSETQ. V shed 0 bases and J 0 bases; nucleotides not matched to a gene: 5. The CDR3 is CASSLERGRGAKNIQYF. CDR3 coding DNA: TGCGCCAGCAGCTTGGAGCGGGGGCGGGGAGCCAAAAACATTCAGTACTTC.

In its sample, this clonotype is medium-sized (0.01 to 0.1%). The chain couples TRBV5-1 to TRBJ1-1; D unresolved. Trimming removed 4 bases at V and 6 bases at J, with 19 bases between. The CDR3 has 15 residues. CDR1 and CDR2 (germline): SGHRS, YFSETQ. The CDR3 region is CASSPGGYSGSEAFF. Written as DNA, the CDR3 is TGCGCCAGCAGCCCGGGCGGGTATTCGGGGTCTGAAGCTTTCTTT.

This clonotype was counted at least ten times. DNA for the CDR3: TGTGCCAGCATCCCCAGACAGGGAGCCTACGAGCAGTACTTC. It translates to CASIPRQGAYEQYF. This chain uses TRBV7-2 with TRBJ2-7, with TRBD1 identical over 7 bases. This CDR3 has 14 amino acids. The germline V gene encodes CDR1 SGHTA and CDR2 FQGNSA. The V gene end was trimmed by 7 bases and the J gene end by 2 bases; junction bases not matched to a gene: 8.

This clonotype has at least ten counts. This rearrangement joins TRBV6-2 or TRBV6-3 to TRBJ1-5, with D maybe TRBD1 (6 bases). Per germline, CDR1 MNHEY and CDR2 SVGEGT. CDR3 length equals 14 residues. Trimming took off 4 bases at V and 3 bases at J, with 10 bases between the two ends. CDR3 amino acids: CASSFRQDNQPQHF. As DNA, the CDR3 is TGTGCCAGCAGTTTTCGACAGGACAATCAGCCCCAGCATTTT.

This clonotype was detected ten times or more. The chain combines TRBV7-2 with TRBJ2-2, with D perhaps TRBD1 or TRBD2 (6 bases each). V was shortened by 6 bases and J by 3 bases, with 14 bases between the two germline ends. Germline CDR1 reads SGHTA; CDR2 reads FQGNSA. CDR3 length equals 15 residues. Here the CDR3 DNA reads TGTGCCAGCAGGAGGGGGGTTGCGGACACCGGGGAGCTGTTTTTT. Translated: CASRRGVADTGELFF.

The CDR3 here is CASRGGGQGMSFF. The CDR3 coding sequence is TGTGCCAGCAGGGGCGGGGGACAGGGGATGTCTTTCTTT. This chain uses TRBV25-1 with TRBJ1-1, with 10 nucleotides matching TRBD1. The J segment lost 12 bases and the V segment lost 6 bases, leaving 10 bases of the junction unmatched. The CDR3 has 13 amino acids. CDR1 and CDR2 from the germline V gene are MGHDK and SYGVNS. Full variable domain (outside the CDR3, taken from reference TRBV25-1 and TRBJ1-1): EADIYQTPRYLVIGTGKKITLECSQTMGHDKMYWYQQDPGMELHLIHYSYGVNSTEKGDLSSESTVSRIRTEHFPLTLESARPSHTSQYLCASRGGGQGMSFFGQGTRLTVV.

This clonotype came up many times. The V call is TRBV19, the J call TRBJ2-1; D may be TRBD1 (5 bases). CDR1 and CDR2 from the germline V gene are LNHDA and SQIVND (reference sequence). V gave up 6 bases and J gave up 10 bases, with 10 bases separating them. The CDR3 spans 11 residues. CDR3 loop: CASSAGHEQFF. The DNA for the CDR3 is TGTGCCAGTAGCGCAGGGCACGAGCAGTTCTTC.

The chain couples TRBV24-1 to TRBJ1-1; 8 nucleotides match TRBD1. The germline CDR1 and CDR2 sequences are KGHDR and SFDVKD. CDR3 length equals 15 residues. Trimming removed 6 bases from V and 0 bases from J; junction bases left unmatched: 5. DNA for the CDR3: TGTGCCACCAGTCAGGGACAGGTCTTGAACACTGAAGCTTTCTTT. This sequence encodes CATSQGQVLNTEAFF.

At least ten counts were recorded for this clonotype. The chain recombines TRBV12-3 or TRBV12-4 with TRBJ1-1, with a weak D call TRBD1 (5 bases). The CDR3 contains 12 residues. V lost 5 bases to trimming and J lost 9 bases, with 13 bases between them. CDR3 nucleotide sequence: TGTGCCAGCAGTCTCCTTCGGGGACAAGCTTTCTTT. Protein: CASSLLRGQAFF.

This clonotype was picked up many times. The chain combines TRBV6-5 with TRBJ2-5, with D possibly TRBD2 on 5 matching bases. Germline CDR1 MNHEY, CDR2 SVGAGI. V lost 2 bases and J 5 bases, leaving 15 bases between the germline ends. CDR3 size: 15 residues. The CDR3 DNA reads TGTGCCAGCAGTTACGGAAACGGGGTGAGGGAGACCCAGTACTTC. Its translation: CASSYGNGVRETQYF.

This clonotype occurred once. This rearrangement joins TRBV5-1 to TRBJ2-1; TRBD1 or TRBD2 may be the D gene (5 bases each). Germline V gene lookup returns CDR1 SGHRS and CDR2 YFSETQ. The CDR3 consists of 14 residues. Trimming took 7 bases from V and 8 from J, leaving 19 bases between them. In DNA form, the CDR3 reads TGCGCCAGCTCCCTCGGGGACGGTTGGGATGAGCAGTTCTTC. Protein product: CASSLGDGWDEQFF.

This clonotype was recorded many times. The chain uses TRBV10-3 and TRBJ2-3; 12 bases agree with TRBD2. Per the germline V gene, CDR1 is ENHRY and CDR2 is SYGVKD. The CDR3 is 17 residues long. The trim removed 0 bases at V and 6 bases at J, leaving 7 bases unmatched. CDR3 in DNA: TGTGCCATCAGTGAGTCGGTGCTAGCGGGAGGGCCGGATACGCAGTATTTT. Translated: CAISESVLAGGPDTQYF.

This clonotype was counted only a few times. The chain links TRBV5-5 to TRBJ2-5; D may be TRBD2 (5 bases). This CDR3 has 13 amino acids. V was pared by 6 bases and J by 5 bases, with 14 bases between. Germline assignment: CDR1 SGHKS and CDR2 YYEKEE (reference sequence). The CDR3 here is CASNARERETQYF. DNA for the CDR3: TGTGCCAGCAACGCCCGGGAAAGGGAGACCCAGTACTTC.

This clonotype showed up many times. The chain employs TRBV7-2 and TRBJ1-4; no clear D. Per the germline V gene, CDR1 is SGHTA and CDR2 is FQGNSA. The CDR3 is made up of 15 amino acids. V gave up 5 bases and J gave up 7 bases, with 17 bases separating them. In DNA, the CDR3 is TGTGCCAGCAGCCCCGAGACACCCTGGAGTGAAAAACTGTTTTTT. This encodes CASSPETPWSEKLFF. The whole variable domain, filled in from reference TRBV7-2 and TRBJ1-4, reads GAGVSQSPSNKVTEKGKDVELRCDPISGHTALYWYRQSLGQGLEFLIYFQGNSAPDKSGLPSDRFSAERTGGSVSTLTIQRTQQEDSAVYLCASSPETPWSEKLFFGSGTQLSVL.

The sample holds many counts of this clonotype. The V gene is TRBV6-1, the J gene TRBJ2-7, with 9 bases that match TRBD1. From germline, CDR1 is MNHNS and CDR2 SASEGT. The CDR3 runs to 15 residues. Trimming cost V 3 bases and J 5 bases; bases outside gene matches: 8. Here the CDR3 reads CASSERTGGYHEQYF. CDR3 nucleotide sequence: TGTGCCAGCAGTGAGCGAACAGGGGGCTACCACGAGCAGTACTTC.

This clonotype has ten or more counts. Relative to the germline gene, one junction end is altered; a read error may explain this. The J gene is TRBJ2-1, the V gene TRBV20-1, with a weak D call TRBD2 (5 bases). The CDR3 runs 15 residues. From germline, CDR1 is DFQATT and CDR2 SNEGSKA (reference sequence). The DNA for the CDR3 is TGCAGTGCTAGAGATCCCGGGTCCCGACGGGGAGATGGGATCTTC. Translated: CSARDPGSRRGDGIF.

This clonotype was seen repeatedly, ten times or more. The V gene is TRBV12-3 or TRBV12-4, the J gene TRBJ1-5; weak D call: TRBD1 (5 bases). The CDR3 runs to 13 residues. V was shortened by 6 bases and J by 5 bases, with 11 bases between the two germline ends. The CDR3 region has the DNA TGTGCCAGCAGCAGGGAGGATGATCAGCCCCAGCATTTT. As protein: CASSREDDQPQHF.

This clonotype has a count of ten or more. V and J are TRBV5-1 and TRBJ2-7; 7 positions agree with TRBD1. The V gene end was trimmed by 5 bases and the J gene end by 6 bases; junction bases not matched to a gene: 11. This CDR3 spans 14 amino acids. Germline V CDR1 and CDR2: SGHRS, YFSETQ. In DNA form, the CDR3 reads TGCGCCAGCAGACCCGAGGGGGCGGTGGGCGAGCAGTACTTC. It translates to CASRPEGAVGEQYF.

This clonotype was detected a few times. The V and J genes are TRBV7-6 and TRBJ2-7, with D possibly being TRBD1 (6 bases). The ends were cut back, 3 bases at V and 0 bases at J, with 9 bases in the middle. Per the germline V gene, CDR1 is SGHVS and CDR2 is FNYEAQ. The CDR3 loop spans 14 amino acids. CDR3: CASSLGRGSYEQYF. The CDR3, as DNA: TGTGCCAGCAGCTTGGGCAGGGGCTCCTACGAGCAGTACTTC.

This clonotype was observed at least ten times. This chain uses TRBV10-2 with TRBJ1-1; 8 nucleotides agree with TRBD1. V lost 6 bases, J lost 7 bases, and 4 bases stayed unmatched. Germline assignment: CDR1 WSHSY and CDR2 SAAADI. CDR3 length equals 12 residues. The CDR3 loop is CASRDREGEAFF. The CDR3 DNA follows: TGCGCCAGCAGGGACAGGGAGGGTGAAGCTTTCTTT.